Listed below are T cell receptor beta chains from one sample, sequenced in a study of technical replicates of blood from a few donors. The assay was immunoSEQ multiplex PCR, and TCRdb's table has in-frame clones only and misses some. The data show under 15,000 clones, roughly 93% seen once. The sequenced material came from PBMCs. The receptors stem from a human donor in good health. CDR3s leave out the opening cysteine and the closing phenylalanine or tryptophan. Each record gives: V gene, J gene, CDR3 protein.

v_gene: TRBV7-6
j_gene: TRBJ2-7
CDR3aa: ASSLIASGSYEQY

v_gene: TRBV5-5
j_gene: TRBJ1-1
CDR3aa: ASSLEIYMNTEAF

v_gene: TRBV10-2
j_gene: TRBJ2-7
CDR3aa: ASSELAAAYEQY

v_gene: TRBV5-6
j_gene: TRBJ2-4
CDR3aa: ASSLDPGSKNIQY

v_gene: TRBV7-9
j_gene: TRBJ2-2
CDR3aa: ASSHKGDTGELF

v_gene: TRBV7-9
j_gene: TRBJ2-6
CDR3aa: ASSLARRGGASGANVLT

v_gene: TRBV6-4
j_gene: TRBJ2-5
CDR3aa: ASSVVAGGPETQY

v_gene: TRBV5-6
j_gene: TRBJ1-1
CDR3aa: ASSIGGGSNTEAF

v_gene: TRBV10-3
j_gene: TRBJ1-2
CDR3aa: AIIEGDRDGAPDFVGYT

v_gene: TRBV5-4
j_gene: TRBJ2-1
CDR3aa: ASSPGGIAGPAGVWQF

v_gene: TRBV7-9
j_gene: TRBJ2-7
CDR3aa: ASSRRGSHEQY

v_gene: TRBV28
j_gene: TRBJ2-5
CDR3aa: ASTYGGSETQY

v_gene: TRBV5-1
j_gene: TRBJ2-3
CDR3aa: ASSALGGDTDTQY

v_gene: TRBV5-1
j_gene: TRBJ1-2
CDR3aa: ASSLSGWGYT

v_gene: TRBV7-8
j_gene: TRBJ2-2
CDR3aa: ASSLVQLPGELF

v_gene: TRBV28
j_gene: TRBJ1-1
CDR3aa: ASSSGNYLGAF

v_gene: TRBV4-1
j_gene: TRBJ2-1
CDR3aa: ASSQPIRAYNEQF

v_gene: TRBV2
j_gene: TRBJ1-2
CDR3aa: ASSQQGTVYGYT

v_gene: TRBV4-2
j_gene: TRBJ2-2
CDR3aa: ASSQETSGANTGELF